This T cell receptor beta chain emerged from a study of tumor-infiltrating lymphocytes in glioblastoma multiforme (dated by TCRdb to the late 2010s). About the investigation overall: The study tested whether intratumoral genomic heterogeneity fosters TIL diversity by jointly investigating somatic mutations, TIL diversity and immune response activity.

The AllPrep DNA/RNA mini kit was used to purify genomic DNA and total RNA at the same time from each of the roughly ten tumor samples. Every RNA sample had an RNA integrity number above 6.5 and an OD 260/280 ratio above 1.9. Points the paper makes about the study in general: Generalizability is limited because the TCR and somatic mutation analysis included only one glioblastoma patient. The authors noted that sorting T cells into functional subsets, which was not done in the study, would be a future improvement. Clone frequencies may be distorted by RNA-based TCR sequencing because unequal numbers of TCR transcripts are carried by T cells.

There are 14 amino acids in the CDR3, from cysteine to phenylalanine inclusive. The read is trimmed to its CDR3 DNA, 42 bases read in frame from base 1. From a lookup of the germline V gene, CDR1 and CDR2 are MNHEY and SVGEGT. A distance of 12 bases separates the germline ends of V and J, which lose 0 bases and 6 bases respectively. Using a modified ARM-PCR protocol with multiple V-beta primers and a C-beta primer, the team built TCRB libraries from RNA through three nested multiplex PCR rounds. ProtoScript II Reverse Transcriptase and a C-beta primer were used to synthesize TCRB-specific cDNA from about 0.5 ug total RNA. For the TCRB libraries, no unique molecular identifiers were described. In the third PCR, barcodes and adapters were added over approximately 25 cycles with Deep VentR (exo-) polymerase, and the 250-500 bp bands were then gel purified. TCRB libraries were sequenced with 250 bp paired-end reads on an Illumina HiSeq 2500. As for the original processing: The reads were cleaned with Trimmomatic, merged with FLASH and assigned V, D and J segments with MiGEC before being analyzed in VDJtools. Repertoire diversity was measured using the Shannon-Wiener diversity index, which was calculated with VDJtools. TCRdb reanalyzed the raw reads on its own, using fastp at Q25 for trimming and MiXCR for clone calling, and kept in-frame beta chains. Duplicate CDR3 protein sequences are folded into a single record with the most common DNA and genes. The V and J calls, along with clone size, are taken from TCRdb and not from the paper's own processing. This sample holds 10,000 to 15,000 distinct CDR3 sequences; 64% were observed only once. Around 32% of the sample lies in the top ten.

As concerns this clonotype: What antigen it recognizes has not been identified. Just one base apart from a much larger clone, this may be a read error.

The specimen was brain tumor tissue. The chain couples TRBV6-2 or TRBV6-3 to TRBJ2-7; the D gene remains uncertain. This TCR derives from a male donor with glioblastoma. This receptor has the CDR3 CASSYSHSPFEQYF. The bases are TGTGCCAGCAGTTACTCACACAGCCCGTTCGAGCAGTACTTC.